Listed below are T cell receptor beta chains from one sample, sequenced in a study of blood T cells in healthy people across ages. TCRdb reprocessed the 5' RACE reads with MiXCR, giving one entry per CDR3 protein. The data show 450,000 to 700,000 distinct CDR3 sequences, with 25% to 30% seen just once and about a fifth held by the top ten. The source material was blood. These receptors all come from a woman in her 70s in good health. The CDR3 runs from the conserved cysteine through the conserved F or W. Each record gives: CDR3 protein, CDR3 DNA, clone size, V gene, D gene, J gene. A D gene is named only where the DNA matches it firmly. Clone size is not always given. Where it is, it says once, few, many or a class for expanded clones.

CDR3 protein: CASSQERNQYF
CDR3 DNA: TGTGCCAGCAGCCAAGAACGGAACCAGTACTTC
clone size: -
V gene: TRBV14
D gene: -
J gene: TRBJ2-7

CDR3 protein: CASSQGIGAYGYTF
CDR3 DNA: TGCGCCAGCAGCCAAGGTATCGGCGCCTATGGCTACACCTTC
clone size: -
V gene: TRBV4-3
D gene: -
J gene: TRBJ1-2

CDR3 protein: CASSVQGTRQETQYF
CDR3 DNA: TGTGCCAGCAGCGTACAGGGGACTCGACAAGAGACCCAGTACTTC
clone size: -
V gene: TRBV9
D gene: -
J gene: TRBJ2-5

CDR3 protein: CASSRAQQGYGYTF
CDR3 DNA: TGTGCCAGCAGCCGAGCTCAGCAAGGCTATGGCTACACCTTC
clone size: -
V gene: TRBV14
D gene: -
J gene: TRBJ1-2

CDR3 protein: CASSPNVLGYGYTF
CDR3 DNA: TGTGCCAGCAGTCCCAACGTCCTAGGCTATGGCTACACCTTC
clone size: -
V gene: TRBV27
D gene: -
J gene: TRBJ1-2

CDR3 protein: CSAPPPTGNQPQHF
CDR3 DNA: TGCAGTGCTCCCCCCCCGACAGGCAATCAGCCCCAGCATTTT
clone size: few
V gene: TRBV20-1
D gene: -
J gene: TRBJ1-5

CDR3 protein: CSAVRYNEQFF
CDR3 DNA: TGCAGTGCTGTAAGGTACAATGAGCAGTTCTTC
clone size: -
V gene: TRBV20-1
D gene: -
J gene: TRBJ2-1

CDR3 protein: CASSPDISNTGELFF
CDR3 DNA: TGTGCCAGCAGCCCGGACATATCGAACACCGGGGAGCTGTTTTTT
clone size: -
V gene: TRBV11-2
D gene: -
J gene: TRBJ2-2

CDR3 protein: CSVLGLAEIYNEQFF
CDR3 DNA: TGCAGCGTTCTGGGACTAGCGGAAATTTACAATGAGCAGTTCTTC
clone size: -
V gene: TRBV29-1
D gene: TRBD2
J gene: TRBJ2-1

CDR3 protein: CATSRGTSVGYTF
CDR3 DNA: TGTGCCACCAGCAGAGGGACATCCGTTGGCTACACCTTC
clone size: -
V gene: TRBV15
D gene: -
J gene: TRBJ1-2

CDR3 protein: CASSLVAGGPYEQYF
CDR3 DNA: TGTGCCAGCAGCTTGGTTGCGGGGGGGCCCTACGAGCAGTACTTC
clone size: -
V gene: TRBV5-6
D gene: TRBD2
J gene: TRBJ2-7

CDR3 protein: CASSLNPPGLYEQYF
CDR3 DNA: TGCGCCAGCAGCTTGAATCCTCCGGGGCTCTACGAGCAGTACTTC
clone size: few
V gene: TRBV5-1
D gene: -
J gene: TRBJ2-7

CDR3 protein: CASSLTMGGDNEQFF
CDR3 DNA: TGTGCCAGCAGCTTAACGATGGGAGGGGACAATGAGCAGTTCTTC
clone size: few
V gene: TRBV7-3
D gene: TRBD2
J gene: TRBJ2-1

CDR3 protein: CAISEGRIATNEKLFF
CDR3 DNA: TGTGCCATCAGCGAGGGGAGGATCGCAACTAATGAAAAACTGTTTTTT
clone size: -
V gene: TRBV10-3
D gene: -
J gene: TRBJ1-4

CDR3 protein: CASANRAGRNEQYF
CDR3 DNA: TGTGCCAGCGCTAACCGGGCAGGGCGGAACGAGCAGTACTTC
clone size: -
V gene: TRBV7-9
D gene: -
J gene: TRBJ2-7

CDR3 protein: CASSYKRGNTGELFF
CDR3 DNA: TGTGCCAGCAGCTACAAGCGGGGGAACACCGGGGAGCTGTTTTTT
clone size: -
V gene: TRBV7-2
D gene: TRBD2
J gene: TRBJ2-2

CDR3 protein: CATSSNPGMPDTQYF
CDR3 DNA: TGTGCCACCAGCAGTAATCCAGGGATGCCAGATACGCAGTATTTT
clone size: -
V gene: TRBV15
D gene: -
J gene: TRBJ2-3

CDR3 protein: CASSVGQAGETQYF
CDR3 DNA: TGTGCCAGCAGCGTCGGACAGGCAGGAGAGACCCAGTACTTC
clone size: few
V gene: TRBV7-2
D gene: TRBD1
J gene: TRBJ2-5

CDR3 protein: CASSDQENSPLHF
CDR3 DNA: TGTGCCAGCAGTGACCAGGAGAATTCACCCCTCCACTTT
clone size: few
V gene: TRBV6-4
D gene: -
J gene: TRBJ1-6

CDR3 protein: CASSLAGRRGSEQFF
CDR3 DNA: TGTGCCAGCAGCTTAGCGGGAAGGCGGGGGAGTGAGCAGTTCTTC
clone size: few
V gene: TRBV7-2
D gene: TRBD2
J gene: TRBJ2-1

CDR3 protein: CASSRTGTGNTFF
CDR3 DNA: TGTGCCAGCAGCCGAACTGGGACAGGGAACACGTTCTTC
clone size: -
V gene: TRBV7-9
D gene: TRBD1
J gene: TRBJ2-5

CDR3 protein: CASSEGQSSYEQYF
CDR3 DNA: TGTGCCAGCAGTGAAGGCCAGAGCTCCTACGAGCAGTACTTC
clone size: -
V gene: TRBV25-1
D gene: -
J gene: TRBJ2-7

CDR3 protein: CASSVDHSSRNTIYF
CDR3 DNA: TGTGCCAGCAGCGTGGACCATAGCTCTAGAAACACCATATATTTT
clone size: few
V gene: TRBV9
D gene: -
J gene: TRBJ1-3

CDR3 protein: CASSPRQGSNTGELFF
CDR3 DNA: TGCGCCAGCAGTCCCCGACAGGGATCGAACACCGGGGAGCTGTTTTTT
clone size: -
V gene: TRBV4-3
D gene: TRBD1
J gene: TRBJ2-2

CDR3 protein: CASLASGSGREQYF
CDR3 DNA: TGTGCCAGCCTTGCTAGCGGGAGTGGTAGGGAGCAGTACTTC
clone size: -
V gene: TRBV12-3/TRBV12-4
D gene: TRBD2
J gene: TRBJ2-7

CDR3 protein: CASSFQRGAHEQFF
CDR3 DNA: TGTGCCAGCAGTTTCCAGCGGGGGGCCCATGAGCAGTTCTTC
clone size: -
V gene: TRBV27
D gene: TRBD2
J gene: TRBJ2-1

CDR3 protein: CSAQKTGTGVYNSPLHF
CDR3 DNA: TGCAGTGCGCAGAAAACCGGGACAGGAGTCTATAATTCACCCCTCCACTTT
clone size: few
V gene: TRBV20-1
D gene: TRBD1
J gene: TRBJ1-6

CDR3 protein: CASSYSIHAGGAAQYF
CDR3 DNA: TGTGCCAGCAGTTACTCGATTCATGCCGGGGGGGCTGCGCAGTACTTC
clone size: few
V gene: TRBV6-5
D gene: TRBD2
J gene: TRBJ2-7

CDR3 protein: CSAGQGAYEQYF
CDR3 DNA: TGCAGCGCTGGACAGGGAGCCTACGAGCAGTACTTC
clone size: few
V gene: TRBV29-1
D gene: TRBD1
J gene: TRBJ2-7

CDR3 protein: CSARDPSNYGYTF
CDR3 DNA: TGCAGTGCTAGAGATCCAAGTAACTATGGCTACACCTTC
clone size: -
V gene: TRBV20-1
D gene: -
J gene: TRBJ1-2

CDR3 protein: CASFRPYLEGWETQYF
CDR3 DNA: TGTGCCAGCTTCAGGCCCTATCTGGAGGGGTGGGAGACCCAGTACTTC
clone size: few
V gene: TRBV6-1
D gene: -
J gene: TRBJ2-5

CDR3 protein: CASSRRTGRNTGELFF
CDR3 DNA: TGTGCCAGCAGCCGGAGGACAGGACGGAACACCGGGGAGCTGTTTTTT
clone size: -
V gene: TRBV7-2
D gene: TRBD1
J gene: TRBJ2-2

CDR3 protein: CASSLGDRGNIQYF
CDR3 DNA: TGCGCCAGCAGCTTGGGGGACAGGGGAAACATTCAGTACTTC
clone size: few
V gene: TRBV5-1
D gene: TRBD1
J gene: TRBJ2-4

CDR3 protein: CASSRNANYNQPQHF
CDR3 DNA: TGTGCCAGCAGCCGGAACGCGAACTACAATCAGCCCCAGCATTTT
clone size: -
V gene: TRBV7-2
D gene: -
J gene: TRBJ1-5

CDR3 protein: CASSYVHPGKYEQYF
CDR3 DNA: TGTGCCAGCAGTTACGTCCACCCGGGTAAATACGAGCAGTACTTC
clone size: few
V gene: TRBV6-2/TRBV6-3
D gene: -
J gene: TRBJ2-7

CDR3 protein: CSARGPKAYNEQFF
CDR3 DNA: TGCAGTGCTCGGGGGCCTAAGGCATACAATGAGCAGTTCTTC
clone size: few
V gene: TRBV20-1
D gene: -
J gene: TRBJ2-1